The 20 T cell receptor beta chains listed next were all sequenced from one sample in a study of blood T cells in healthy people across ages. The authors ran a second PCR of about 7 to 12 cycles using a sample-barcoded 5' primer and a J-beta primer mix. TCRdb ran MiXCR on the 5' RACE reads and lists one entry per CDR3 protein. The sample contains roughly 860,000 distinct CDR3 sequences, approximately 59% of which appear only once. Sequenced sample: blood. All receptors derive from a man aged 30 to 45 in good health.

The table lists this clonotype with a count of one. V is TRBV20-1 and J is TRBJ2-3; TRBD2 is a possible D gene (6 bases). This CDR3 has 12 amino acids. Germline lookup yields CDR1 DFQATT and CDR2 SNEGSKA (reference sequence). The V end was cut by 6 bases, the J end by 8 bases, with 15 bases between. CDR3 DNA: TGCAGTGCCCCGGACTATCGGTTTACGCAGTATTTT. Amino acids: CSAPDYRFTQYF.

This clonotype was seen a few times. The chain carries TRBV3-1 and TRBJ1-4; possible D gene TRBD1, 5 bases. CDR1 is LGHDT, CDR2 YNNKEL, per germline (reference sequence). This CDR3 has 15 residues. Trimming stripped 2 bases from V and 8 bases from J, with 15 bases between. CDR3 amino acids: CASSQSSKGAEKLFF. In nucleotides, the CDR3 is TGTGCCAGCAGCCAATCCTCGAAAGGGGCGGAAAAACTGTTTTTT. Complete variable domain (other parts from reference TRBV3-1 and TRBJ1-4): DTAVSQTPKYLVTQMGNDKSIKCEQNLGHDTMYWYKQDSKKFLKIMFSYNNKELIINETVPNRFSPKSPDKAHLNLHINSLELGDSAVYFCASSQSSKGAEKLFFGSGTQLSVL.

This rearrangement joins TRBV7-9 to TRBJ2-5; the D is unclear. The CDR3 is 15 residues long. Germline V CDR1 and CDR2: SEHNR, FQNEAQ (reference sequence). V was trimmed by 1 base and J by 5 bases, leaving 14 bases between them. CDR3 loop: CASSLVGPAGETQYF. The CDR3 DNA is TGTGCCAGCAGCTTAGTTGGTCCTGCTGGGGAGACCCAGTACTTC. Using reference TRBV7-9 and TRBJ2-5 for the parts outside the CDR3, the full variable domain is DTGVSQNPRHKITKRGQNVTFRCDPISEHNRLYWYRQTLGQGPEFLTYFQNEAQLEKSRLLSDRFSAERPKGSFSTLEIQRTEQGDSAMYLCASSLVGPAGETQYFGPGTRLLVL.

This clonotype was seen a few times. The rearrangement uses TRBV6-5 and TRBJ1-5, with 7 bases that match TRBD1. Germline V lookup: CDR1 MNHEY, CDR2 SVGAGI. The trim removed 10 bases at V and 6 bases at J, leaving 15 bases unmatched. This CDR3 comprises 15 residues. Here the CDR3 reads CATRDTGARGQPQHF. The CDR3 DNA reads as TGTGCCACCCGAGATACAGGGGCAAGGGGTCAGCCCCAGCATTTT.

The V call is TRBV4-3, the J call TRBJ2-3; 7 bases map to TRBD1. The CDR3 consists of 15 residues. Per the germline V gene, CDR1 is LGHNA and CDR2 is YSLEER. The V and J ends lost 4 bases and 1 base, in that order; junction bases with no gene match: 5. The CDR3 is CASSPRQGRTDTQYF. CDR3 nucleotides: TGCGCCAGCAGCCCCCGACAGGGTCGCACAGATACGCAGTATTTT.

V and J are TRBV6-5 and TRBJ2-7, with TRBD2 matching over 12 bases. The V segment lost 2 bases and the J segment 1 base; nucleotides outside the gene matches: 3. The CDR3 length is 16 residues. CDR1 and CDR2 (germline): MNHEY, SVGAGI. The chain's CDR3 is CASSYTTSGGSYEQYF. Written as DNA, the CDR3 is TGTGCCAGCAGTTACACGACTAGCGGGGGTTCCTACGAGCAGTACTTC.

With respect to this clonotype: This may come from a read error, since a much larger clone is one base off. This sequence joins TRBV12-3 or TRBV12-4 and TRBJ2-7; D perhaps matches TRBD2 (6 bases). The CDR3 length is 12 residues. The DNA for the CDR3 is TGTGCCGGCAGCAGGGACTTCTACGAGCAGTACTTC. Its protein product is CAGSRDFYEQYF.

The chain employs TRBV3-1 and TRBJ1-6; D call uncertain. The CDR3 has 13 residues. V was pared by 2 bases and J by 8 bases, with 7 bases between. CDR1 LGHDT and CDR2 YNNKEL come from the germline V gene (reference sequence). The CDR3 region is CASSQNEDSPLHF. DNA of the CDR3: TGTGCCAGCAGCCAAAACGAGGATTCACCCCTCCACTTT. Filled out from reference TRBV3-1 and TRBJ1-6, the complete variable domain reads DTAVSQTPKYLVTQMGNDKSIKCEQNLGHDTMYWYKQDSKKFLKIMFSYNNKELIINETVPNRFSPKSPDKAHLNLHINSLELGDSAVYFCASSQNEDSPLHFGNGTRLTVT.

A single count supports this clonotype. The chain combines TRBV20-1 with TRBJ2-3, with 9 bases fitting TRBD2. Germline CDR1 is DFQATT and CDR2 is SNEGSKA (reference sequence). With 2 bases clipped from V and 6 bases from J, the junction kept 6 bases outside the gene matches. There are 14 residues in the CDR3. The CDR3 nucleotides are TGCAGTGCTAGACTAGCGGGGATTCCGGATACGCAGTATTTT. This gives the protein CSARLAGIPDTQYF.

V gene TRBV15 combines with J gene TRBJ2-5; 7 positions agree with TRBD1. The J call could be wrong; TRBJ2-7 is a better fit for the DNA end. CDR3 length equals 15 residues. Per germline, CDR1 LNHNV and CDR2 YYDKDF (reference sequence). DNA for the CDR3: TGTGCCACCAGCAGAACACAGGGGTTTGCCTACGAGCAGTACTTC. Its protein product is CATSRTQGFAYEQYF.

The gene calls are TRBV14 and TRBJ2-1; 8 nucleotides match TRBD1. The trim removed 0 bases at V and 8 bases at J, leaving 18 bases unmatched. CDR1 and CDR2 (germline): SGHDN, FVKESK. The CDR3 length is 19 residues. The CDR3 region is CASSQDGRQGWGTTYEQFF. DNA of the CDR3: TGTGCCAGCAGCCAAGATGGGAGACAGGGGTGGGGAACAACCTATGAGCAGTTCTTC.

The chain is built from TRBV9 and TRBJ2-5; no clear D. The DNA end is more similar to TRBJ2-7, so the J call may be wrong. This CDR3 has 14 amino acids. CDR1 is SGDLS, CDR2 YYNGEE, per germline. CDR3 protein: CASSRRTASYEQYF. CDR3 in DNA: TGTGCCAGCAGCAGACGTACAGCTTCCTACGAGCAGTACTTC.

This clonotype was seen only a few times. The gene calls are TRBV6-2 or TRBV6-3 and TRBJ2-7; 7 bases align to TRBD1. Near its end, the DNA agrees better with TRBJ2-5, so the J call may be wrong. This CDR3 region has 14 residues. Looked up from germline, CDR1 is MNHEY and CDR2 is SVGEGT. CDR3 DNA: TGTGCCAGCAGGAAGGAACAGGGGACGGAGACCCAGTACTTC. As protein: CASRKEQGTETQYF.

J is TRBJ2-4 and V is TRBV20-1, with TRBD1 as a possible D gene (6 bases). V dropped 4 bases and J dropped 7 bases, with 14 bases sitting between them. Germline V CDR1 and CDR2: DFQATT, SNEGSKA (reference sequence). The CDR3 is 13 amino acids. CDR3: CSANAGAGNIQYF. CDR3 DNA sequence: TGCAGTGCTAACGCAGGGGCCGGGAACATTCAGTACTTC.

The chain is built from TRBV4-3 and TRBJ1-2; weak D call: TRBD1 (6 bases). Looked up from germline, CDR1 is LGHNA and CDR2 is YSLEER. V gave up 8 bases and J gave up 8 bases, with 12 bases separating them. The CDR3 totals 11 residues. CDR3 protein: CASRGTTGYTF. CDR3 DNA: TGCGCCAGCCGAGGGACAACCGGCTACACCTTC.

The chain recombines TRBV3-1 with TRBJ1-1; TRBD1 matches 9 bases. The CDR3 is 16 residues long. Germline CDR1 reads LGHDT; CDR2 reads YNNKEL (reference sequence). With V trimmed by 5 bases and J by 1 base, 8 bases remained unmatched. The CDR3 sequence: CASSNYRGLENTEAFF. CDR3 nucleotide sequence: TGTGCCAGCAGCAACTACAGGGGGCTGGAGAACACTGAAGCTTTCTTT.

V is TRBV5-6 and J is TRBJ2-3; weak D call: TRBD2 (5 bases). The CDR3 loop spans 16 amino acids. Germline CDR1 and CDR2: SGHDT and YYEEEE. Trimming left V 5 bases short and J 1 base short, with 17 bases between. The CDR3 nucleotides are TGTGCCAGCAGTCGGTCCGTAGGGCGGGGCACAGATACGCAGTATTTT. It codes for CASSRSVGRGTDTQYF.

The CDR3: CASSQEVNLHEQYF. CDR3 nucleotides: TGTGCCAGCAGCCAAGAGGTGAATCTCCACGAGCAGTACTTC. J is TRBJ2-7 and V is TRBV3-1; D remains ambiguous. V lost 0 bases, J lost 5 bases, and 11 bases lay in between. The CDR3 has 14 residues. Germline V gene sequence: CDR1 LGHDT, CDR2 YNNKEL (reference sequence).

This chain connects TRBV3-1 to TRBJ2-1; 7 bases are a match to TRBD2. The V segment lost 4 bases and the J segment 9 bases; nucleotides outside the gene matches: 6. The CDR3 runs 13 residues. Germline lookup yields CDR1 LGHDT and CDR2 YNNKEL (reference sequence). CDR3 nucleotide sequence: TGTGCCAGCAGCCCCTCGGGAGGCACTGAGCAGTTCTTC. This gives the protein CASSPSGGTEQFF.

The rearrangement links TRBV5-1 to TRBJ2-7, with TRBD2 matching over 12 bases. V lost 0 bases to trimming and J lost 0 bases; unmatched junction nucleotides: 4. The germline gives CDR1 SGHRS, CDR2 YFSETQ. The CDR3 contains 17 residues. CDR3 sequence reads: CASSLGTSGVYSYEQYF. The CDR3, as DNA: TGCGCCAGCAGCTTGGGGACTAGCGGGGTTTACTCCTACGAGCAGTACTTC. Combining the CDR3 with reference TRBV5-1 and TRBJ2-7 gives the whole variable domain KAGVTQTPRYLIKTRGQQVTLSCSPISGHRSVSWYQQTPGQGLQFLFEYFSETQRNKGNFPGRFSGRQFSNSRSEMNVSTLELGDSALYLCASSLGTSGVYSYEQYFGPGTRLTVT.